This is a list of T cell receptor beta chains from one sample in a study of T-cell memory formation after mild COVID-19. Each CDR3 protein is one row after TCRdb ran MiXCR on the 5' RACE reads. Of 150,000 or so distinct CDR3 sequences in the sample, about a third were seen once. Source material: PBMCs or a T cell subset sorted from them (not recorded which). Receptors were obtained from an adult woman who had mild COVID-19 (a few samples of this study predate the infection). Cell type and time point are not known. Both conserved end residues are part of each CDR3. Each record gives: clone size, J gene, V gene, D gene, CDR3 protein, CDR3 DNA. The D gene is left open where the match is weak. Only part of the rows carry a size: once, few, many, or a class if the clone is expanded.

size: once
J: TRBJ1-2
V: TRBV7-2
D: .
CDR3: CASSSLDEGHGYTF
DNA: TGTGCCAGCAGCTCCCTTGATGAGGGGCATGGCTACACCTTC

size: .
J: TRBJ2-1
V: TRBV5-1
D: TRBD1
CDR3: CASSGGTGIYNEQFF
DNA: TGCGCCAGCAGCGGCGGGACAGGGATCTACAATGAGCAGTTCTTC

size: few
J: TRBJ2-1
V: TRBV7-9
D: .
CDR3: CASSLSGSEQFF
DNA: TGTGCCAGCAGCTTATCGGGGAGTGAGCAGTTCTTC

size: few
J: TRBJ2-1
V: TRBV30
D: .
CDR3: CAWSVMLGNELFF
DNA: TGTGCCTGGAGTGTAATGCTCGGGAACGAACTGTTCTTC

size: .
J: TRBJ2-1
V: TRBV4-2
D: TRBD2
CDR3: CASSQDGLAGGNEQFF
DNA: TGTGCCAGCAGCCAAGATGGGCTAGCGGGAGGCAATGAGCAGTTCTTC

size: few
J: TRBJ2-1
V: TRBV10-3
D: TRBD2
CDR3: CAIRSGESPGNEQFF
DNA: TGTGCCATCAGGAGCGGGGAGTCCCCCGGCAATGAGCAGTTCTTC

size: .
J: TRBJ2-5
V: TRBV9
D: .
CDR3: CASSVGSEETQYF
DNA: TGTGCCAGCAGCGTAGGTAGTGAAGAGACCCAGTACTTC

size: .
J: TRBJ1-1
V: TRBV18
D: TRBD1
CDR3: CASSPGTGGLMNTEAFF
DNA: TGTGCCAGCTCACCCGGGACAGGGGGCCTTATGAACACTGAAGCTTTCTTT

size: .
J: TRBJ2-7
V: TRBV20-1
D: .
CDR3: CSAPRTSRGEQYF
DNA: TGCAGTGCTCCCCGGACTTCTCGGGGCGAGCAGTACTTC

size: .
J: TRBJ2-7
V: TRBV2
D: .
CDR3: CASSEVRYYEQYF
DNA: TGTGCCAGCAGTGAGGTCCGTTACTACGAGCAGTACTTC

size: .
J: TRBJ2-3
V: TRBV4-1
D: TRBD2
CDR3: CASSQLPGLAGGGDTQYF
DNA: TGCGCCAGCAGCCAGCTCCCGGGACTAGCGGGGGGTGGAGATACGCAGTATTTT

size: .
J: TRBJ2-2
V: TRBV5-5
D: .
CDR3: CASSLESRITGELFF
DNA: TGTGCCAGCAGCTTGGAGAGCAGGATCACCGGGGAGCTGTTTTTT

size: .
J: TRBJ2-4
V: TRBV25-1
D: TRBD2
CDR3: CASSESLAGINIQYF
DNA: TGTGCCAGCAGTGAATCTCTAGCGGGGATAAACATTCAGTACTTC